Following are 32 T cell receptor beta chains from one sample sequenced in a study of T cell repertoires in aging, cancer and after chemotherapy. Peripheral blood genomic DNA, not sorted cells or RNA, was the template. TRB rearrangements spanning V, D and J were amplified using mixed TRB-A/B primers. TCRdb analysed the multiplex PCR reads with MiXCR anew, one entry per CDR3 protein. The table lists approximately 13,000 distinct CDR3 sequences, about 25% of them singletons. Source material: blood. These receptors were taken from a human donor in good health.

The rearrangement joins TRBV10-2 to TRBJ1-2; D call uncertain. The germline V and J ends were trimmed by 0 bases and 7 bases, with 9 bases remaining between them. This CDR3 has 13 residues. The germline gives CDR1 WSHSY, CDR2 SAAADI. CDR3: CASSESRTSGYTF. The DNA of the CDR3 is TGCGCCAGCAGTGAGTCAAGAACTAGTGGCTACACCTTC.

The chain combines TRBV7-2 with TRBJ1-5, with D perhaps TRBD1 (5 bases). Germline V CDR1 and CDR2: SGHTA, FQGNSA. Trimming shortened V by 3 bases and J by 6 bases, and 12 bases separated the two germline ends. This CDR3 region has 14 residues. The CDR3 DNA is TGTGCCAGCAGCTTGGGGGTTTCGGGTCAGCCCCAGCATTTT. Translation gives CASSLGVSGQPQHF.

The chain uses TRBV5-1 and TRBJ1-2; 8 nucleotides line up with TRBD1. J lost 7 bases, V lost 3 bases, and 11 bases had no gene match. CDR1 and CDR2 from the germline V gene are SGHRS and YFSETQ. There are 15 residues in the CDR3. Here the CDR3 reads CASSSGQGSLGGYTF. The CDR3 nucleotides read TGCGCCAGCAGCTCAGGACAGGGTTCATTGGGTGGCTACACCTTC.

The chain joins TRBV6-6 to TRBJ2-1, with 8 positions matching TRBD2. Trimming cost V 4 bases and J 5 bases; bases outside gene matches: 10. Looked up from germline, CDR1 is MNHNY and CDR2 is SVGAGI (reference sequence). This CDR3 comprises 16 residues. CDR3 sequence (DNA): TGTGCCAGCAGTTCCCCCCTCGGGGGGGTTAACAATGAGCAGTTCTTC. Protein product: CASSSPLGGVNNEQFF.

The rearrangement joins TRBV7-2 to TRBJ2-5, with unresolved D. The CDR3 consists of 11 residues. V was clipped by 6 bases and J by 4 bases, with 6 bases between them. The germline gives CDR1 SGHTA, CDR2 FQGNSA. For the CDR3, the DNA is TGTGCCAGCAGAAGGAGAGAGACCCAGTACTTC. This encodes CASRRRETQYF.

Sample share makes this clonotype medium-sized. V gene TRBV6-5 combines with J gene TRBJ2-1; 10 positions agree with TRBD1. Germline loops: CDR1 MNHEY, CDR2 SVGAGI. Trimming cost V 5 bases and J 3 bases; bases outside gene matches: 7. The CDR3 length is 16 residues. CDR3 bases: TGTGCCAGCAGTGAGAAGGGACAGGGGAACTACAATGAGCAGTTCTTC. Translated, it gives CASSEKGQGNYNEQFF.

This clonotype was detected only a few times. The chain links TRBV7-2 to TRBJ2-7; 7 nucleotides line up with TRBD1. Germline V CDR1 and CDR2: SGHTA, FQGNSA. V lost 5 bases to trimming and J lost 3 bases; unmatched junction nucleotides: 10. CDR3 length: 15 residues. The CDR3: CASSTRDSPSYEQYV. The CDR3 DNA reads TGTGCCAGCAGCACTCGGGACAGCCCGAGCTACGAGCAGTACGTC.

The chain combines TRBV25-1 with TRBJ2-7, with TRBD1 as a possible D gene (5 bases). Trimming shortened V by 7 bases and J by 2 bases, and 9 bases separated the two germline ends. The germline CDR1 and CDR2 sequences are MGHDK and SYGVNS. The CDR3 totals 12 residues. The CDR3 nucleotides are TGTGCCAGCACATCACAGGCCTACGAGCAGTACTTC. This codes for CASTSQAYEQYF.

The chain recombines TRBV9 with TRBJ2-6; the match to TRBD1 covers 10 bases. The germline CDR1 and CDR2 sequences are SGDLS and YYNGEE. V trimming: 0 bases; J trimming: 2 bases; junction bases outside the gene matches: 5. The CDR3 is 18 residues long. The CDR3 loop is CASSVAVTGGAGANVLTF. CDR3 nucleotides: TGTGCCAGCAGCGTAGCGGTGACAGGGGGCGCTGGGGCCAACGTCCTGACTTTC. The complete variable domain, with remaining parts taken from reference TRBV9 and TRBJ2-6, reads DSGVTQTPKHLITATGQRVTLRCSPRSGDLSVYWYQQSLDQGLQFLIQYYNGEERAKGNILERFSAQQFPDLHSELNLSSLELGDSALYFCASSVAVTGGAGANVLTFGAGSRLTVL.

This clonotype has only a few counts. The rearrangement uses TRBV5-4 and TRBJ2-3; 11 bases are a match to TRBD1. Germline V gene lookup returns CDR1 SGHNT and CDR2 YYREEE (reference sequence). The trim removed 4 bases at V and 1 base at J, leaving 5 bases unmatched. This CDR3 spans 16 amino acids. The CDR3 reads CASSIGTGGGTDTQYF. The DNA for the CDR3 is TGTGCCAGCAGCATAGGGACAGGGGGAGGCACAGATACGCAGTATTTT.

This clonotype was found a few times. The J gene is TRBJ2-5, the V gene TRBV27; a possible D gene is TRBD1 (5 bases). The CDR3 length is 13 residues. Deletions cut 6 bases from V and 2 bases from J, with 10 bases between. Per germline, CDR1 MNHEY and CDR2 SMNVEV (reference sequence). CDR3 nucleotide sequence: TGTGCCAGCAGCTGGACATATCAAGAGACCCAGTACTTC. Protein sequence: CASSWTYQETQYF.

This clonotype is medium-sized in the sample. V is TRBV29-1 and J is TRBJ2-7, with TRBD2 identical over 15 bases. The J segment lost 1 base and the V segment lost 3 bases, leaving 10 bases of the junction unmatched. Germline V gene lookup returns CDR1 SQVTM and CDR2 ANQGSEA. The CDR3 is made up of 18 amino acids. For the CDR3, the DNA is TGCAGCGTTGACTTATCCTCGGGACTAGCGGGGGGATCCTACGAGCAGTACTTC. It translates to CSVDLSSGLAGGSYEQYF.

Relative to its sample, this clonotype is medium-sized. This chain links TRBV30 with TRBJ2-2; 8 bases map to TRBD1. Germline loops: CDR1 GTSNPN, CDR2 SVGIG (reference sequence). Losses at the gene ends were 3 bases for V and 5 bases for J; bases not matched to a gene: 2. This CDR3 spans 13 amino acids. The CDR3 DNA follows: TGTGCCTGGAGCCACAGGGGGACCGGGGAGCTGTTTTTT. Protein product: CAWSHRGTGELFF.

The V call is TRBV6-2 or TRBV6-3, the J call TRBJ2-2, with 7 bases identical to TRBD1. J lost 6 bases, V lost 0 bases, and 16 bases had no gene match. CDR1 and CDR2 from the germline V gene are MNHEY and SVGEGT. The CDR3 consists of 19 residues. The CDR3 is CASSYSKEGAAPNSGELFF. In nucleotides, the CDR3 is TGTGCCAGCAGTTACTCGAAAGAGGGGGCAGCTCCTAACTCCGGGGAGCTGTTTTTT.

V and J are TRBV27 and TRBJ1-1, with D unresolved. Trimming stripped 6 bases from V and 1 base from J, with 9 bases between. Per germline, CDR1 MNHEY and CDR2 SMNVEV (reference sequence). This CDR3 is 13 amino acids long. This CDR3 reads CASRWAWNTEAFF. DNA of the CDR3: TGTGCCAGCAGGTGGGCCTGGAACACTGAAGCTTTCTTT.

This clonotype was detected once. Given a much more abundant clone one base away, this may be a read error. This chain links TRBV15 with TRBJ1-2, with D uncertain. CDR3 length: 12 amino acids. The germline gives CDR1 LNHNV, CDR2 YYDKDF (reference sequence). V lost 3 bases and J lost 7, with 9 bases in between. DNA for the CDR3: TGTGCCACCAGCAGGCCCCCTATTGGCTACACCTTC. This codes for CATSRPPIGYTF.

This clonotype was observed a single time. The gene calls are TRBV12-3 or TRBV12-4 and TRBJ2-5, with no clear D. The CDR3 spans 13 residues. V was shortened by 0 bases and J by 4 bases, with 6 bases between the two germline ends. CDR3 in amino acids: CASSLALGETQYF. CDR3 DNA sequence: TGTGCCAGCAGTTTAGCGCTAGGAGAGACCCAGTACTTC.

The rearrangement joins TRBV4-1 to TRBJ1-4; D is undetermined. V gave up 0 bases and J gave up 0 bases, with 5 bases separating them. The CDR3 consists of 15 residues. The germline V gene encodes CDR1 MGHRA and CDR2 YSYEKL. CDR3 in DNA: TGCGCCAGCAGCCAAGAAGAAACAACTAATGAAAAACTGTTTTTT. Encoded protein: CASSQEETTNEKLFF.

This sequence joins TRBV6-2 or TRBV6-3 and TRBJ1-5; TRBD1 matches at 7 bases. CDR3 size: 15 residues. V gave up 7 bases and J gave up 6 bases; unmatched junction bases: 12. Looked up from germline, CDR1 is MNHEY and CDR2 is SVGEGT. The CDR3 loop reads CASTEGAVFGQPQHF. CDR3 coding DNA: TGTGCCAGCACCGAGGGGGCAGTCTTCGGTCAGCCCCAGCATTTT.

The J gene is TRBJ2-7, the V gene TRBV6-2 or TRBV6-3; D gene uncertain. This CDR3 contains 13 residues. V lost 6 bases and J 2 bases, leaving 11 bases between the germline ends. Germline assignment: CDR1 MNHEY and CDR2 SVGEGT. CDR3 sequence reads: CASSQTVAYEQYF. In DNA form, the CDR3 reads TGTGCCAGCAGCCAGACTGTGGCCTACGAGCAGTACTTC.

This chain's CDR3 is CATGLAVINEQFF. The CDR3 DNA sequence: TGTGCCACCGGACTAGCGGTGATAAATGAGCAGTTCTTC. J is TRBJ2-1 and V is TRBV24-1; 10 bases fit TRBD2. This CDR3 region has 13 residues. The V gene's germline CDR1 is KGHDR and CDR2 SFDVKD. V shed 9 bases, J shed 7 bases, and the junction held 5 bases outside the gene matches.

The gene calls are TRBV27 and TRBJ1-2, with 9 bases lining up with TRBD1. The CDR3 spans 15 residues. The V gene end was trimmed by 3 bases and the J gene end by 7 bases; junction bases not matched to a gene: 9. Germline CDR1 MNHEY, CDR2 SMNVEV (reference sequence). The CDR3 nucleotides are TGTGCCAGCAGTTTTACGGGACAGGGCCGAAGTGGCTACACCTTC. It yields the protein CASSFTGQGRSGYTF.

This clonotype is categorized as medium-sized. This chain connects TRBV12-3 or TRBV12-4 to TRBJ1-2, with 12 bases fitting TRBD1. The CDR3 contains 15 residues. V dropped 1 base and J dropped 7; count of bases not matched to a gene: 4. In DNA, the CDR3 is TGTGCCAGCAGTTTAGGGGACAGGGGGCTAGGTGGCTACACCTTC. This encodes CASSLGDRGLGGYTF.

The J gene is TRBJ1-5, the V gene TRBV27, with a possible D match to TRBD1 (6 bases). Germline V gene lookup returns CDR1 MNHEY and CDR2 SMNVEV (reference sequence). The CDR3 loop spans 15 amino acids. The V end lost 7 bases, the J end lost 4 bases, and 17 bases lay between the germline ends. This CDR3 is CASTTRGGTNQPQHF. CDR3 coding DNA: TGTGCCAGCACCACTCGAGGGGGGACAAATCAGCCCCAGCATTTT.

This clonotype occurred a few times. This sequence joins TRBV12-3 or TRBV12-4 and TRBJ1-2, with D tentatively TRBD1 (5 bases). V dropped 7 bases and J dropped 7 bases, with 22 bases sitting between them. CDR3 length equals 15 residues. The CDR3 here is CASTVRGADWGGYTF. The CDR3 DNA reads as TGTGCCAGCACCGTCCGAGGGGCAGACTGGGGTGGCTACACCTTC.

The V gene is TRBV27, the J gene TRBJ2-2; D uncertain. CDR1 is MNHEY, CDR2 SMNVEV, per germline (reference sequence). Deletions cut 10 bases from V and 7 bases from J, with 22 bases between. This CDR3 has 15 amino acids. CDR3 DNA: TGTGCCACTTCCGGTTTGGCCATCCACATCGGGGAGCTGTTTTTT. This gives the protein CATSGLAIHIGELFF.

This clonotype ranks as medium-sized. The chain couples TRBV7-2 to TRBJ2-1; unclear D gene. The CDR3 runs to 15 residues. V shed 5 bases and J shed 4 bases, with 15 bases lying between them. CDR1 is SGHTA and CDR2 is FQGNSA in the germline V gene. The CDR3 region is CASSPLSVGYNEQFF. DNA for the CDR3: TGTGCCAGCAGCCCGCTCTCGGTGGGTTACAATGAGCAGTTCTTC.

This clonotype was seen more than once but under ten times. The V call is TRBV10-2, the J call TRBJ2-7; D might be TRBD1 (6 bases). Germline loops: CDR1 WSHSY, CDR2 SAAADI. Trimming removed 10 bases from V and 2 bases from J, with 12 bases in between. The CDR3 loop spans 12 amino acids. The CDR3 DNA reads as TGCGCCACTATGACAGGTACCTACGAGCAGTACTTC. It yields the protein CATMTGTYEQYF.

By proportion, this clonotype is medium-sized. The rearrangement links TRBV6-5 to TRBJ1-4, with D possibly being TRBD1 (6 bases). CDR3 length equals 15 residues. The V end was cut by 5 bases, the J end by 3 bases, with 13 bases between. CDR1 and CDR2 from the germline V gene are MNHEY and SVGAGI. CDR3 amino acids: CASSGPGQANEKLFF. CDR3 nucleotide sequence: TGTGCCAGCAGTGGCCCGGGACAAGCTAATGAAAAACTGTTTTTT.

V gene TRBV6-6 combines with J gene TRBJ1-5; 7 nucleotides align to TRBD1. This CDR3 has 17 amino acids. V lost 4 bases, J lost 0 bases, and 9 bases stayed unmatched. From germline, CDR1 is MNHNY and CDR2 SVGAGI (reference sequence). As DNA, the CDR3 is TGTGCCAGCAGTTCCCCCTCGGACAGGCTTAGCAATCAGCCCCAGCATTTT. As protein: CASSSPSDRLSNQPQHF.

This clonotype was picked up a small number of times. The chain has TRBV10-3 and TRBJ2-1, with 8 positions matching TRBD2. The germline V gene has CDR1 ENHRY and CDR2 SYGVKD. The CDR3 runs to 14 residues. Losses at the gene ends were 11 bases for V and 1 base for J; bases not matched to a gene: 7. The CDR3 is CAAKAGDSYNEQFF. CDR3 in DNA: TGTGCCGCCAAAGCGGGGGATTCCTACAATGAGCAGTTCTTC.

The chain links TRBV11-2 to TRBJ1-5; 10 bases agree with TRBD1. Germline-derived CDR1 and CDR2 are SGHAT and FQNNGV. This CDR3 comprises 16 residues. The junction had 7 bases not matched to a gene; V was cut back by 4 bases and J by 4 bases. The DNA of the CDR3 is TGTGCCAGCAGCTCAAGACAGGGGGCTTCTAATCAGCCCCAGCATTTT. It translates to CASSSRQGASNQPQHF.